This is a list of T cell receptor beta chains from one sample in a study of T cells in Graves' hyperthyroidism and ophthalmopathy. TCRdb processed the multiplex PCR reads anew with MiXCR; each CDR3 protein has one entry. Of 200,000 to 250,000 distinct CDR3 sequences detected, about 15% appear once; the ten largest clones hold roughly 50%. The sample was blood. These receptors all come from a man aged 50 to 60 with Graves' hyperthyroidism. Each CDR3 is given with its conserved first and last residue. Fields, in order: J gene, D gene, clone size, V gene, CDR3 DNA, CDR3 protein. A D gene is named only where the DNA matches it firmly. Some rows have no size entry. The others give once, few or many, or a class for an expanded clone.

>TRBJ2-2|NA|NA|TRBV7-9
TGTGCCAGCAGCTTAAGACCGAACACCGGGGAGCTGTTTTTT
CASSLRPNTGELFF
>TRBJ2-7|TRBD1|many|TRBV30
TGTGCCAGCGACAGGGGACCTAACTCCTACGAGCAGTACTTC
CASDRGPNSYEQYF
>TRBJ1-6|NA|many|TRBV12-3/TRBV12-4
TGTGCCAGCAGTCGGACCGGCCTCAATTCACCCCTCCACTTT
CASSRTGLNSPLHF
>TRBJ2-5|NA|many|TRBV6-1
TGTGCCAGCACCGCCCCCGGACTAACGGAGACCCAGTACTTC
CASTAPGLTETQYF
>TRBJ2-5|TRBD2|many|TRBV7-8
TGTGCCAGCACCGGGGGTGCTAGCGGGGGTGAGACCCAGTACTTC
CASTGGASGGETQYF
>TRBJ2-5|NA|NA|TRBV7-9
TGTGCCAGCAGGCGCTTAAAGGCCGCCCAAGAGACCCAGTACTTC
CASRRLKAAQETQYF
>TRBJ1-6|NA|few|TRBV4-2
TGTGCCATTGGGGCCGATAATTCACCCCTCCACTTT
CAIGADNSPLHF
>TRBJ2-1|TRBD2|NA|TRBV7-7
TGTGCTAGCAGCTTAGGACTAGCGAACAACAATGAGCAGTTCTTC
CASSLGLANNNEQFF
>TRBJ2-1|NA|many|TRBV6-1
TGTGCAGCACTACGGTACAATGAGCAGTTCTTC
CAALRYNEQFF
>TRBJ2-5|TRBD2|NA|TRBV3-1
TGTGCCAGCAGCCAAGGACCGGGAGGGCCTCAAGAGACCCAGTACTTC
CASSQGPGGPQETQYF
>TRBJ2-1|TRBD2|NA|TRBV6-2/TRBV6-3
TGTGCTAGCAGTTACCTAGCGGGAGATGGTGAGCAGTTCTTC
CASSYLAGDGEQFF
>TRBJ2-3|NA|NA|TRBV28
TGTGCCAGCGGTCGGGGCGGAGATACGCAGTATTTT
CASGRGGDTQYF
>TRBJ2-1|TRBD2|many|TRBV6-1
TGTGCCAGCAGTGCTCCCGGGACTAGCGGGAGTTTGGATGAGCAGTTCTTC
CASSAPGTSGSLDEQFF
>TRBJ2-3|TRBD1|many|TRBV5-1
TGCGCCAGCAGCTTGAGAAGACAGGGCGGCACAGATACGCAGTATTTT
CASSLRRQGGTDTQYF
>TRBJ2-2|NA|many|TRBV11-3
TGTGCCAGCAGCCCAGGGGGCGGGAGGAGGGCCGGGGAGCTGTTTTTT
CASSPGGGRRAGELFF
>TRBJ2-2|NA|NA|TRBV7-2
TGTGCCAGCAGCTTAATCGCCGTGTCAGGCGGGGAGCTGTTTTTT
CASSLIAVSGGELFF
>TRBJ1-5|TRBD1|NA|TRBV6-1
TGTGCCAGCAGTCAGGGGGGCCTCAATCAGCCCCAGCATTTT
CASSQGGLNQPQHF
>TRBJ2-7|NA|many|TRBV29-1
TGCAGCGTTGTTGGAGGGAAGAACTTAAAACCCTACGAGCAGTACTTC
CSVVGGKNLKPYEQYF
>TRBJ2-3|TRBD2|many|TRBV6-1
TGTGCCAGCAGTGAAGCGTTAAGAAGCGCGGGAGGCACAGATACGCAGTATTTT
CASSEALRSAGGTDTQYF
>TRBJ2-7|NA|NA|TRBV27
TGTGCCAGCAGTCAAGGGGGCGGAGCGGGAGAGGTGTACGAGCAGTACTTC
CASSQGGGAGEVYEQYF
>TRBJ1-2|NA|many|TRBV5-6
TGTGCCAGCAGCCGGGAGTATGGCTACACCTTC
CASSREYGYTF
>TRBJ2-1|TRBD2|NA|TRBV5-4
TGTGCCAATACTAGGCGGGAGAGCTCCTACAATGAGCAGTTCTTC
CANTRRESSYNEQFF
>TRBJ2-2|NA|few|TRBV14
TGTGCCAGCAGCCAACATTTATCTGGGAGAACCGGGGAGCTGTTTTTT
CASSQHLSGRTGELFF
>TRBJ2-5|NA|many|TRBV29-1
TGCAGCGTGAACCGGGACCGCGGCAGTAAGACCCAGTACTTC
CSVNRDRGSKTQYF
>TRBJ2-7|NA|many|TRBV6-5
TGTGCCAGCAGTTACAACGGGGGGCCTCACGAGCAGTACTTC
CASSYNGGPHEQYF
>TRBJ2-4|NA|few|TRBV9
TGTGCCAGCAGCGTAGCGTCTAGCAGTGGGTTAAACATTCAGTACTTC
CASSVASSSGLNIQYF
>TRBJ2-7|TRBD2|many|TRBV30
TGTGCCTGGAGTGACCCCCCCTGGAGGAGCGGGAGGGTCTACGAGCAGTACTTC
CAWSDPPWRSGRVYEQYF
>TRBJ2-3|NA|NA|TRBV3-1
TGTGCCAGCAGCCAAGCAGCACAAGGAGATACGCAGTATTTT
CASSQAAQGDTQYF
>TRBJ1-4|NA|NA|TRBV28
TGTGCCAGCAGCCCCCCGGGCCCCCCTAATGAAAAACTGTTTTTT
CASSPPGPPNEKLFF
>TRBJ1-1|NA|many|TRBV6-1
TGTGCCAGCAGTGAACTCTGGGGGGGTTTTAGAACTGAAGCTTTCTTT
CASSELWGGFRTEAFF
>TRBJ2-5|TRBD1|NA|TRBV28
TGTGCCAGCAGGACAGGGGACCAAGAGACCCAGTACTTC
CASRTGDQETQYF
>TRBJ2-3|NA|NA|TRBV20-1
TGCAGTGCTTTAGCGAACGTAAGGGGCACAGATACGCAGTATTTT
CSALANVRGTDTQYF
>TRBJ1-1|NA|many|TRBV18
TGTGCCAGCTCACCTTCGGTGAACACTGAAGCTTTCTTT
CASSPSVNTEAFF
>TRBJ2-2|NA|NA|TRBV11-2
TGTGCCAGCGCAACAGGGTTGAACACCGGGGAGCTGTTTTTT
CASATGLNTGELFF
>TRBJ1-5|TRBD1|NA|TRBV6-1
TGTGCCAGCAGGGAGACAGGGGGCTTGGGCAATCAGCCCCAGCATTTT
CASRETGGLGNQPQHF
>TRBJ2-1|NA|many|TRBV24-1
TGTGCCACCAGTGGCGGGACAGCTTCCTACAATGAGCAGTTCTTC
CATSGGTASYNEQFF
>TRBJ2-1|TRBD2|many|TRBV7-2
TGTGCCAGCAGCTTAGGGACTAGCGGGATAAATGAGCAGTTCTTC
CASSLGTSGINEQFF
>TRBJ2-1|NA|few|TRBV15
TGTGCCACCAGCAGCACATGGCGGGCCTACAATGAGCAGTTCTTC
CATSSTWRAYNEQFF
>TRBJ2-7|TRBD2|many|TRBV20-1
TGCAGTGCCACCACCTGGACTAGCGGGAGTTACGAGCAGTACTTC
CSATTWTSGSYEQYF
>TRBJ2-5|TRBD2|few|TRBV25-1
TGTGCCAGCAGCAGGATTAGCGGGAGAAAACAAGAGACCCAGTACTTC
CASSRISGRKQETQYF
>TRBJ2-1|TRBD2|many|TRBV28
TGTGCCAGCGGACTAGCGGCCCACAATGAGCAGTTCTTC
CASGLAAHNEQFF
>TRBJ1-1|NA|NA|TRBV20-1
TGCAGTGCTACGAGTGGGTACACTGAAGCTTTCTTT
CSATSGYTEAFF
>TRBJ2-1|TRBD2|few|TRBV27
TGTGCCAGCAGTTTATCGACTAGCGGGAGAGGTGAGCAGTTCTTC
CASSLSTSGRGEQFF
>TRBJ1-6|NA|many|TRBV28
TGTGCCAGCAGTCCACTCAGGAGCTCCTATAATTCACCCCTCCACTTT
CASSPLRSSYNSPLHF
>TRBJ1-1|NA|NA|TRBV2
TGTGCCAGTACGAGGGGGGTGCACACTGAAGCTTTCTTT
CASTRGVHTEAFF